Below are 2 T cell receptor beta chains sequenced from a single sample in a study of CD4 T cells in relation to SARS-CoV-2 and coronaviruses. Their target antigens are unknown. The data were produced by immunoSEQ multiplex PCR, yet TCRdb's version contains in-frame clones alone and is incomplete. The sample carries some 16,000 clones, around four fifths recorded once. Unexposed donor CD4+ T cells date from about 2011-2018, before the COVID-19 pandemic. Isolation of CD4+ T cells took place after roughly nine days in culture. Sequenced input: CD4+ T cells from PBMCs, cultured in vitro. The origin of the receptors is a human donor in good health.

The rearrangement links TRBV5-1 to TRBJ2-3, with 13 bases aligning to TRBD2. V shed 1 base, J shed 3 bases, and the junction held 2 bases outside the gene matches. The CDR3 consists of 16 residues. Germline CDR1 SGHRS, CDR2 YFSETQ. The CDR3 loop is CASSLTLAGGTDTQYF. In nucleotides, the CDR3 is TGCGCCAGCAGCTTGACACTAGCGGGAGGGACAGATACGCAGTATTTT.

The V call is TRBV7-2, the J call TRBJ2-1, with D possibly being TRBD2 (5 bases). Germline loops: CDR1 SGHTA, CDR2 FQGNSA. This CDR3 region has 15 residues. The V and J ends lost 6 bases and 5 bases respectively, with 17 bases between them. CDR3 protein: CASSWILLDHNEQFF. The CDR3 nucleotides read TGTGCCAGCAGTTGGATCTTACTAGACCACAATGAGCAGTTCTTC.